This T cell receptor beta chain was profiled in a study of cytomegalovirus exposure and HLA in healthy donors. V dropped 8 bases and J dropped 4 bases, with 21 bases sitting between them. CDR3 size: 17 residues. In germline, CDR1 is MDHEN, CDR2 SYDVKM. A word on this clone: What it recognizes is unknown.

The PCR ran on 60 Vbeta and 13 Jbeta primers. Clones were read by immunoSEQ multiplex PCR, and TCRdb kept only the in-frame ones, dropping some. The table for this sample gives about 120,000 clones. Study results and limitations: Reports indicated that the classifier achieved high specificity and sensitivity in diagnosing cytomegalovirus status. According to an earlier analysis, most TCR beta V segments yielded productive rearrangements about 87% or about 30% of the time. Analyzed later, association rates of TCRs varied across HLA loci, with DRB1 most and HLA-C fewest.

The origin of this receptor is a man younger than 35 in good health and CMV-seronegative. What was sequenced was PBMCs. The V call is TRBV28, the J call TRBJ2-6; perhaps TRBD2 as D (5 bases). The CDR3 protein is CASGTSGVSAGANVLTF. Written as DNA, the CDR3 is TGTGCCAGCGGAACGTCCGGGGTCTCTGCCGGGGCCAACGTCCTGACTTTC.